This T cell receptor beta chain emerged from a study of Graves' ophthalmopathy and Graves' hyperthyroidism listed by TCRdb under 2018. For the wider study: Stable hyperthyroidism was defined as no progression to ophthalmopathy within 18 months of follow-up. TCR beta repertoire signatures were used to distinguish Graves' ophthalmopathy from Graves' hyperthyroidism and to predict progression to ophthalmopathy. In total, approximately 130 blood samples were TCR-sequenced: approximately 42 ophthalmopathy, roughly 77 hyperthyroidism and about 17 hyperthyroidism-to-ophthalmopathy patients. To explore V-J signatures distinguishing ophthalmopathy from hyperthyroidism, a discovery set of around 97 patients (more than 40 ophthalmopathy, over 55 stable hyperthyroidism) was enrolled. The independent validation cohort included about 19 hyperthyroidism patients plus 17 patients who later progressed from hyperthyroidism to ophthalmopathy. In a handful of hyperthyroidism patients, the T-cell repertoire of thyroid tissue was compared with the T-cell repertoire of blood. Following sampling, methimazole starting at 30 mg daily was administered to hyperthyroidism patients, and high-dose intravenous methylprednisolone was administered to ophthalmopathy patients.

In its sample, this clonotype was seen many times. The antigen it recognizes is unknown. Nothing much larger sits one base from this clone, and base qualities are not available. Hyperthyroidism patients were newly diagnosed, were aged 18 to 65 years, and had a disease duration under 2 months. Anyone with other autoimmune diseases, uncontrolled infections, pregnancy or lactation was excluded from the study. Diagnosis relied on clinical symptoms, serum thyroxine, TRAb, thyroid ultrasound and orbital computed tomography. Trizol reagent was used to extract the total RNA, and its quality was then checked on an Agilent 2100 Bioanalyzer. Taken from cysteine to phenylalanine, the CDR3 has 14 residues. The sequence is cut down to CDR3 DNA, 42 bases in frame from base 1. Via the germline V gene (reference sequence), CDR1 is LNHNV and CDR2 YYDKDF. V is cut back by 0 bases and J by 7 bases, with 2 bases in the junction unmatched.

For repertoire sequencing, TCR beta CDR3 regions were amplified from RNA transcripts. A first-round RT-PCR used HTBI primers with the Qiagen OneStep RT-PCR kit, followed by a second-round multiplex PCR, size selection and purification. The libraries underwent paired-end sequencing with 100 bp reads on an Illumina HiSeq2000. The published analysis was carried out like this. SOAPnuke was used to process the reads, removing any read that contained adapters or uncalled bases, had a mean Phred below 15, or lacked an exact match to the constant primer or identifier. High-quality paired reads were merged with COPE v1.2.5. Each unique nucleotide sequence was defined as a clonotype, and clonotypes were aligned to IMGT TRB V, D and J references with MiTCR v1.1. Only V-J combinations with frequency above 0.0001 were analysed, covering approximately 99% of repertoires. For each V-J combination, a TCR clonal expansion and chaos score was defined as the ratio of F50 clonal expansion to chaos observed in the TCRdist matrix. Welch's t-statistics and random forest were used to reduce features to about a dozen V-J combinations, which were fed into a naive Bayes classifier. Thyroid-blood repertoire similarity was quantified with the Morisita-Horn index. The raw public reads went through TCRdb reprocessing: fastp at Q25, MiXCR clone calling, in-frame beta chains kept. CDR3 protein duplicates are merged, each entry listing the most common genes and DNA. TCRdb, not the authors, supplied the V and J calls. Here the sample has some 1.1 million distinct CDR3 sequences; 35% to 40% occur a single time. 8.5% to 14% of the sample goes to the ten largest clones.

Overall study outcomes, separate from this receptor: The 13-signature model separated ophthalmopathy from stable hyperthyroidism with approximately 85% sensitivity and 81.08% specificity in cross-validation, and 80%/75% in the test set. Most expanded thyroid clonotypes with a frequency above 0.001 also appeared in blood, which suggests that blood repertoires may reflect the immune response in the thyroid. In validation, the model predicted ophthalmopathy progression with 55% to 71% sensitivity and approximately 72% specificity; some 13 predicted patients were CT-confirmed with GO in a median of around 6 months. No statistical method was used to set the sample size in advance, and the investigators knew which group each participant was assigned to.

The receptor comes from an adult man with Graves' hyperthyroidism. The sample consisted of peripheral blood or thyroid tissue (not recorded which). The V and J genes are TRBV15 and TRBJ1-4, and 7 bases in between align with TRBD1. CDR3 reads: CATSRDQGGEKLFF. The nucleotide sequence reads as follows: TGTGCCACCAGCAGAGACCAGGGGGGTGAAAAACTGTTTTTT.